The present entry profiles one T cell receptor (beta chain) with its context. Its antigen is currently unknown. Trimming took off 7 bases at V and 8 bases at J, with 8 bases between the two ends. Germline-derived CDR1 and CDR2 are SQVTM and ANQGSEA. The CDR3 spans 10 residues. The data are from a study of PD-1 blockade in classical Hodgkin lymphoma. Study findings and constraints: At baseline, newly diagnosed patients reportedly showed less TCR diversity than healthy donors.

There was relapse after autologous stem cell transplantation in every patient, and there was variation in brentuximab vedotin exposure. TCRdb's table, derived via immunoSEQ multiplex PCR, lists solely in-frame clones and lacks some. The table shows 10,000 to 15,000 clones, with 91% occurring only once. The TCR originated in a human donor with classical Hodgkin lymphoma. The material was peripheral blood mononuclear cells (PBMCs), obtained at baseline. The chain couples TRBV29-1 to TRBJ1-4, with D unresolved. As DNA, the CDR3 is TGCAGCGCAAAGGAGGAAAAACTGTTTTTT. It codes for CSAKEEKLFF. Combining the CDR3 with reference TRBV29-1 and TRBJ1-4 gives the whole variable domain SAVISQKPSRDICQRGTSLTIQCQVDSQVTMMFWYRQQPGQSLTLIATANQGSEATYESGFVIDKFPISRPNLTFSTLTVSNMSPEDSSIYLCSAKEEKLFFGSGTQLSVL.